This T cell receptor beta chain was identified in a study of blood T cell repertoires in COVID-19. Turning to the study itself: Nucleic acid was either cDNA or gDNA, and it came from T cells, B-cell-depleted T cells, or PBMCs.

Profiled with immunoSEQ multiplex PCR; TCRdb holds only in-frame clones, not every one. The top ten hold roughly 15% of the sample, which has a few hundred thousand clones, 85% to 90% seen once. Germline V gene data show CDR1 as LNHNV and CDR2 as YYDKDF (reference sequence). The CDR3 has 15 amino acids. V lost 6 bases to trimming and J lost 2 bases, with 16 bases between them. Sequencing was carried out using PBMCs or T cells enriched from blood (not recorded which). The chain combines TRBV15 with TRBJ2-5, with a weak D call TRBD1 (6 bases). The sequence was collected from a man younger than 40 who had been exposed to COVID-19. CDR3 amino acids: CATSKTGQLQETQYF. As DNA, the CDR3 is TGTGCCACCAGTAAAACCGGACAGCTACAAGAGACCCAGTACTTC. The entire variable domain, with the rest obtained from reference TRBV15 and TRBJ2-5, is as follows: DAMVIQNPRYQVTQFGKPVTLSCSQTLNHNVMYWYQQKSSQAPKLLFHYYDKDFNNEADTPDNFQSRRPNTSFCFLDIRSPGLGDTAMYLCATSKTGQLQETQYFGPGTRLLVL.